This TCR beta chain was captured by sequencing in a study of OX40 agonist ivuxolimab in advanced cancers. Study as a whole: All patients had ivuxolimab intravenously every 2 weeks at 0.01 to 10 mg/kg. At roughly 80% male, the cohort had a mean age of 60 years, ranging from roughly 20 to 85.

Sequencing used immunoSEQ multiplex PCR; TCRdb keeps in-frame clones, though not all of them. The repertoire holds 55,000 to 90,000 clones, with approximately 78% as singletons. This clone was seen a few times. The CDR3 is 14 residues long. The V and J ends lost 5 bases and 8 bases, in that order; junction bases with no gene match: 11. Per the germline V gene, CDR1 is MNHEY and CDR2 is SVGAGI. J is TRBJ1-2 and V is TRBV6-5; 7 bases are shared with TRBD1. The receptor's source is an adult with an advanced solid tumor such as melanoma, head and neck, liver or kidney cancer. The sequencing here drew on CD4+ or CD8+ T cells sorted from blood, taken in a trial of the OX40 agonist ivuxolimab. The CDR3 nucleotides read TGTGCCAGCAGTACCCCCGGGGACAGAGGGGGCTACACCTTC. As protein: CASSTPGDRGGYTF.